This T cell receptor beta chain comes out of a study of beta chain features in type 1 diabetes. Whole-study findings and limits: Sequencing the cDNA could make cells with high TCR expression show up more than they should. When Type 1 diabetes patients were examined, their TCRB CDR3s proved moderately but significantly shorter in all four CD4+ subsets.

The isolated RNA, all of it, was reverse transcribed, so expressed TCRB transcripts were what got sequenced. Sequencing was performed with immunoSEQ multiplex PCR; in TCRdb, only in-frame clones are kept and a portion is missing. In the table there are 250,000 or so clones, roughly 20% of which are singletons. Per germline, CDR1 SGHTA and CDR2 FQGNSA. The CDR3 covers 17 residues. The J segment lost 2 bases and the V segment lost 6 bases, leaving 9 bases of the junction unmatched. Details on this clone: Its antigen is as yet unknown.

The chain employs TRBV7-2 and TRBJ2-6; 8 bases fit TRBD1. The sequence was collected from a woman between 40 and 50 years old with type 1 diabetes. The sequenced sample was naive CD4+ T cells from blood. CDR3 DNA sequence: TGTGCCAGCAGGAGGGCAGGGGGCCTCCCTGGGGCCAACGTCCTGACTTTC. This codes for CASRRAGGLPGANVLTF.